A selection of T cell receptor beta chains follows, all from one sample in a study of beta chain features in type 1 diabetes. The repertoire was sequenced with immunoSEQ multiplex PCR; TCRdb's copy has only in-frame clones and lacks some. The table includes about 200,000 clones, about a tenth detected once. The sequenced material came from central memory CD4+ T cells from blood. The receptors shown here come from a man aged 18 to 35 in good health. The CDR3 runs from the conserved cysteine through the conserved F or W. The order of the fields is J gene, clone size, V gene, D gene, CDR3 DNA, CDR3 protein. D genes are given only for firm matches. Expanded clones are given a class, and other clones once, few, many or no size at all.

>TRBJ2-3|-|TRBV6-5|TRBD1
TGTGCCAGCAGGCCGGACAGGGCTAGCACAGATACGCAGTATTTT
CASRPDRASTDTQYF
>TRBJ2-2|-|TRBV5-4|-
TGCGCCAGCAGCTACGACGCGGGACGTTCCTTGACCGGGGAGCTGTTTTTT
CASSYDAGRSLTGELFF
>TRBJ2-3|-|TRBV9|-
TGTGCCAGCAGCGTAGCTTACGGTCGCACAGATACGCAGTATTTT
CASSVAYGRTDTQYF
>TRBJ2-1|few|TRBV5-1|-
TGCGCCAGCAGCCCCCGGACATACTACAATGAGCAGTTCTTC
CASSPRTYYNEQFF
>TRBJ1-3|many|TRBV18|-
TGTGCCAGCTCTCAGAGCTCCTTTCGACTTGGAAACACCATATATTTT
CASSQSSFRLGNTIYF
>TRBJ2-3|-|TRBV10-3|-
TGTGCCATCATGGGAGATCCCACAGATACGCAGTATTTT
CAIMGDPTDTQYF
>TRBJ2-3|few|TRBV2|TRBD2
TGTGCCAGCGGGAAACTAGCGGGACCAGATACGCAGTATTTT
CASGKLAGPDTQYF
>TRBJ2-2|-|TRBV25-1|-
TGTGCCAGCAGGACTTCCGGCACCGGGGAGCTGTTTTTT
CASRTSGTGELFF
>TRBJ2-3|-|TRBV7-9|-
TGTGCCAGCAGCTTAGGCCTAGCGAGGGCAGATACGCAGTATTTT
CASSLGLARADTQYF
>TRBJ1-1|-|TRBV28|-
TGTGCCAGCAGGATGGCGGGCGGAGGCACTGAAGCTTTCTTT
CASRMAGGGTEAFF
>TRBJ2-7|-|TRBV28|TRBD2
TGTGCCAGCAGTTTACTCGCGGGAGGTGAAAACGAGCAGTACTTC
CASSLLAGGENEQYF
>TRBJ2-5|-|TRBV7-2|TRBD2
TGTGCCAGCAGAAAGATAGCGGGAGGGACGGAGACCCAGTACTTC
CASRKIAGGTETQYF
>TRBJ2-5|-|TRBV4-2|-
TGTGCCAGCAGCCAACCGTCGACGGGAGAGACCCAGTACTTC
CASSQPSTGETQYF
>TRBJ1-1|-|TRBV7-2|-
TGTGCCAGCAGCTTACGGCAGCCACACACTGAAGCTTTCTTT
CASSLRQPHTEAFF
>TRBJ2-3|few|TRBV4-3|-
TGCGCCAGCAGCCAAGTATGGGGACGCACAGATACGCAGTATTTT
CASSQVWGRTDTQYF
>TRBJ2-1|-|TRBV5-1|TRBD2
TGCGCCAGCAGCTTGGGGCCTAGCGGGCTAAACAATGAGCAGTTCTTC
CASSLGPSGLNNEQFF
>TRBJ2-5|many|TRBV25-1|-
TGTGCCAGCACTTCCGGAGGAGGCGCAGAGACCCAGTACTTC
CASTSGGGAETQYF
>TRBJ2-5|few|TRBV7-2|-
TGTGCCAGCAGCTTAGCGCGAGAGACCCAGTACTTC
CASSLARETQYF
>TRBJ2-5|few|TRBV11-2|TRBD2
TGTGCCAGCAGCCCGAGCGGGGCGGAGTGGGAGACCCAGTACTTC
CASSPSGAEWETQYF
>TRBJ2-5|-|TRBV28|TRBD2
TGTGCCAGCAGTTTATCGGGGTACGGCCTAGCGGGACAAGAGACCCAGTACTTC
CASSLSGYGLAGQETQYF
>TRBJ2-7|many|TRBV28|-
TGTGCCAGCAGTCCGGACTCTAGAACCGAGCAGTACTTC
CASSPDSRTEQYF
>TRBJ2-3|-|TRBV10-3|TRBD2
TGTGCCATCACGGTTAGCGGGGGAGATACGCAGTATTTT
CAITVSGGDTQYF
>TRBJ1-2|-|TRBV9|-
TGTGCCAGCAGCGTAGGCCCCGCTAACTATGGCTACACCTTC
CASSVGPANYGYTF
>TRBJ2-5|-|TRBV4-3|-
TGCGCCAGCAGTTTCAGCAGGGCAGAGACCCAGTACTTC
CASSFSRAETQYF
>TRBJ2-5|-|TRBV4-2|TRBD1
TGTGCCAGCAGCCAAGACGGGACAGCGGCTTGGGAGACCCAGTACTTC
CASSQDGTAAWETQYF
>TRBJ2-3|many|TRBV7-2|-
TGTGCCAGCAGCCCAGATCGGCGGGGTGGGACAGATACGCAGTATTTT
CASSPDRRGGTDTQYF
>TRBJ2-3|many|TRBV5-1|-
TGCGCCAGCAGCTTGGAGGCCAGGGATACGCAGTATTTT
CASSLEARDTQYF
>TRBJ1-5|few|TRBV25-1|-
TGTGCCAGCAGTGATGCTGGACAGTTCAATCAGCCCCAGCATTTT
CASSDAGQFNQPQHF
>TRBJ2-1|-|TRBV10-3|TRBD2
TGTGCCATCACTACGGGACTAGCGGGACGAGGGGAGCAGTTCTTC
CAITTGLAGRGEQFF
>TRBJ2-7|few|TRBV28|-
TGTGCCAGCAGTTTTAACGAGCAGTACTTC
CASSFNEQYF
>TRBJ2-7|-|TRBV6-5|-
TGTGCCAGCAGCCTCGGCGGCAGGGTAGCCGAGCAGTACTTC
CASSLGGRVAEQYF
>TRBJ1-1|-|TRBV10-3|TRBD1
TGTGCCATCAGTGAGCAACAGGGGGACACTGAAGCTTTCTTT
CAISEQQGDTEAFF
>TRBJ1-2|many|TRBV5-4|-
TGTGCCAGCAGAACCTTTCTGGGGAGCTATGGCTACACCTTC
CASRTFLGSYGYTF
>TRBJ2-7|few|TRBV4-1|TRBD2
TGCGCCAGCAGCCAAGGGGGACTAGCTAGGTACGAGCAGTACTTC
CASSQGGLARYEQYF
>TRBJ2-4|few|TRBV18|-
TGTGCCAGCTCACCACCTGGTAGTGATTGTGAGGAGTACTTC
CASSPPGSDCEEYF
>TRBJ2-1|many|TRBV11-2|-
TGTGCCAGCAGCTTGGGCTATTACAATGAGCAGTTCTTC
CASSLGYYNEQFF
>TRBJ2-5|few|TRBV29-1|TRBD1
TGCAGCGTCGGGACAGGAGGTGGAGAGACCCAGTACTTC
CSVGTGGGETQYF
>TRBJ2-5|-|TRBV6-1|-
TGTGCCAGCAGTGAAGATAGACGGAGCGGGACCCAGTACTTC
CASSEDRRSGTQYF
>TRBJ2-5|-|TRBV19|-
TGTGCCAGTAGCCGAAGCCGACAAGAGACCCAGTACTTC
CASSRSRQETQYF
>TRBJ1-1|-|TRBV9|-
TGTGCCAGCAGCGTCGAGGGGAGGACTGAAGCTTTCTTT
CASSVEGRTEAFF
>TRBJ2-7|-|TRBV7-6|-
TGTGCCAGCAGCCTTACCAGTCCTTCCTACGAGCAGTACTTC
CASSLTSPSYEQYF
>TRBJ1-3|-|TRBV30|-
TGTGCCTGGAGTCTCCAGCAAGGGAGGGGAAACACCATATATTTT
CAWSLQQGRGNTIYF
>TRBJ2-1|-|TRBV20-1|TRBD2
TGCAGTGCTAGTTGGGGGAGGGCAGAGTTCTTC
CSASWGRAEFF
>TRBJ2-7|few|TRBV29-1|-
TGCAGCGTTATCCCCCCCGGAAGGGCTTCCTACGAGCAGTACTTC
CSVIPPGRASYEQYF
>TRBJ2-7|few|TRBV5-8|-
-
CASSNGLSWEQYF
>TRBJ2-5|many|TRBV7-7|-
TGTGCTAGCAGCAACGGACAGTTCCAAGAGACCCAGTACTTC
CASSNGQFQETQYF
>TRBJ2-3|-|TRBV7-2|-
TGTGCCAGCAGCTTAGGCGCGGCCACTAGCACAGATACGCAGTATTTT
CASSLGAATSTDTQYF
>TRBJ2-1|-|TRBV10-3|TRBD2
TGTGCCATCAGTGAAACTAGCGGGGTATCCTACAATGAGCAGTTCTTC
CAISETSGVSYNEQFF
>TRBJ2-5|-|TRBV7-2|TRBD1
TGTGCCAGCAGCACACAGGGGTCTAGCCAAGAGACCCAGTACTTC
CASSTQGSSQETQYF
>TRBJ2-7|-|TRBV29-1|-
TGCAGCGTTGGTGTGTTTGGAGAGCAGTACTTC
CSVGVFGEQYF
>TRBJ2-7|few|TRBV5-1|-
TGCGCCAGCCGGGGGCTCTACGAGCAGTACTTC
CASRGLYEQYF
>TRBJ2-6|few|TRBV5-4|TRBD1
TGTGCCAGCAGCCCACGGGACAGGGCTGGGGCCAACGTCCTGACTTTC
CASSPRDRAGANVLTF
>TRBJ1-5|few|TRBV19|-
TGTGCCAGTAGTCCGGACCGTTCTGCAGGGCCCCAGCATTTT
CASSPDRSAGPQHF
>TRBJ1-2|-|TRBV18|TRBD1
TGTGCCAGCTCACCATACGAGGGGGCGTATGGCTACACCTTC
CASSPYEGAYGYTF
>TRBJ2-5|few|TRBV7-8|TRBD2
TGTGCCAGCAGCCGACTAGCGGGATTCCAAGAGACCCAGTACTTC
CASSRLAGFQETQYF
>TRBJ2-5|-|TRBV28|TRBD1
TGTGCCAGCAGACAGGGGGGCGAACTTACGACCCAGTACTTC
CASRQGGELTTQYF
>TRBJ2-1|many|TRBV29-1|TRBD2
TGCAGCGTTCCTCGAGGCCTAGCGGGAAACAATGAGCAGTTCTTC
CSVPRGLAGNNEQFF
>TRBJ1-5|few|TRBV19|-
TGTGCCAGTAGTATAGATTTTGAGGGAGCCCAGCATTTT
CASSIDFEGAQHF